This TCR beta chain was identified in a study of cytomegalovirus exposure and HLA in healthy donors. Turning to the study itself: Unique TCR beta sequences numbering over 100 million came from 150 million to 200 million T cells in an earlier analysis. Study-level findings and limits: Among CMV-associated TCR beta chains, most appeared HLA-restricted in a later analysis.

PCR involved 60 Vbeta and 13 Jbeta primers. Original methodology: In a later analysis, the count reached approximately 80 million unique TCR beta chains, with around 11 million shared. Method: immunoSEQ multiplex PCR; TCRdb's copy keeps in-frame clones and lacks some. That table supplies the V and J calls and clone size; D and trimming were determined from the DNA. The table lists approximately 160,000 clones, roughly 79% of them singletons. On this clone: Its matching antigen is unknown.

Donors had nominal health at sampling but likely had unrecorded immune exposures. This sequence originates from a man between 35 and 55 years old in good health and CMV-seronegative. Sequenced sample: PBMCs.

Written as DNA, the CDR3 is TGTGCCAGCAGCGTAGACCGGACAGGGGACACCGGGGAGCTGTTTTTT. This translates into CASSVDRTGDTGELFF. The rearrangement links TRBV9 to TRBJ2-2, with TRBD1 identical over 9 bases. The V gene end was trimmed by 0 bases and the J gene end by 3 bases; junction bases not matched to a gene: 3. There are 16 residues in the CDR3. Germline V gene data show CDR1 as SGDLS and CDR2 as YYNGEE.